The T cell receptor (beta chain) described here comes from a study of blood T cell repertoires in COVID-19 (TCRdb year 2020). With regard to the full study: Samples covering the acute and convalescent phases of COVID-19 were provided by collaborators in the United States, Italy and Spain. The dataset comprised deeply sampled blood TCRbeta repertoires from subjects exposed to, actively infected with, or recovered from COVID-19. The repertoires were released in a freely available public database intended as a resource for research on the immune response to SARS-CoV-2. The prospective study material was composed of cDNA or gDNA derived from T cells, B-cell-depleted T cells, or PBMCs. Samples were obtained from the ongoing ImmuneRACE study (first 160 participants) and from about 1,300 subjects provided by 6 global collaborators. Where available, HLA class I and class II types were taken from metadata supplied by the sample provider and were not determined by assay-based typing. Sample metadata almost always included a de-identified subject ID, COVID-19 status, age in years and sex. The study at large found these results: Clinical and demographic metadata were provided uncurated, with the amount varying by source and participant.

Concerning this clone: Its antigen has not been determined. Base-call qualities are not available, and no considerably larger clone is one nucleotide away.

V loses 4 bases, J loses 0 bases, and the germline ends lie 13 bases apart. CDR3 length: 16 amino acids, cysteine to phenylalanine. The sequence is cut down to CDR3 DNA, 48 bases in frame from base 1. The germline V gene gives CDR1 as SGHDN and CDR2 as FVKESK. Another Seattle source contributed samples from volunteer blood donors who had recovered from COVID-19. Collaborating institutions collected whole blood in K2EDTA tubes following their own protocols. Collaborator samples were shipped for TCRbeta analysis as frozen whole blood, isolated PBMCs, or DNA extracted from either sample type. The immunoSEQ Assay, a bias-controlled multiplex PCR, was used to amplify TCRbeta CDR3 regions from genomic DNA. The source study handled its data this way. Nucleated cell counts per sample were estimated from amplification of reference gene primers within the assay. Sequence reads were collapsed and filtered to measure the absolute abundance of every unique TCRbeta CDR3 rearrangement. For each sample, productive Simpson clonality was calculated by taking the square root of Simpson's diversity index across productive rearrangements. TCRdb took this table from immuneACCESS and kept in-frame rearrangements with V and J called. Such tables lack part of the clones; where checked against another copy, unresolved V genes explain under half of the gap, and the rest is unexplained. Clone size and V and J calls were adopted from that table, with D and trimming inferred from the DNA. The sample table holds about 260,000 clones, of which approximately 89% were seen once. Clones ranked in the top ten supply approximately 9.8% of the sample.

The material sequenced was peripheral blood. The clonotype originates from a man aged 35 to 55 who had recovered from COVID-19. The chain uses TRBV14 and TRBJ2-1; 6 matching bases give a weak D call of TRBD2. The CDR3 protein sequence reads: CASSRRSGSSYNEQFF. The sequenced DNA: TGTGCCAGCAGCCGACGTAGCGGTAGCTCCTACAATGAGCAGTTCTTC.